This passage covers 26 T cell receptor beta chains from one sample sequenced in a study of shared clonotypes between healthy human individuals. Naive CD8 cells were CD45RO-negative, positively selected for CCR7, excluding terminally differentiated effector memory CD45RA+ cells. Assay used: immunoSEQ multiplex PCR; TCRdb lists only in-frame clones, some missing. The sample has under 1 million clones, around 92% seen once. The specimen was naive CD8+ T cells sorted from blood. The receptors here all came from a man aged 25 to 45 in good health.

A remark on this clone: Other DNA sequences in this sample translate to the same CDR3. The chain joins TRBV19 to TRBJ2-7; the D gene could be TRBD1 or TRBD2 (6 bases each). Trimming cost V 1 base and J 0 bases, with 7 bases left between them. This CDR3 contains 14 residues. Germline V gene sequence: CDR1 LNHDA, CDR2 SQIVND (reference sequence). CDR3 nucleotide sequence: TGTGCCAGTAGTATAGGGGGGGCCTCCTACGAGCAGTACTTC. Residues: CASSIGGASYEQYF.

The chain couples TRBV9 to TRBJ2-7; either TRBD1 or TRBD2 may fit D (5 bases each). With 3 bases removed from V and 4 bases from J, the gap between germline ends came to 14 bases. This CDR3 is 14 amino acids long. Germline lookup yields CDR1 SGDLS and CDR2 YYNGEE. The CDR3 sequence: CASSAHGGIYEQYF. Written as DNA, the CDR3 is TGTGCCAGCAGCGCTCATGGGGGAATATACGAGCAGTACTTC. The whole variable domain, filled in from reference TRBV9 and TRBJ2-7, reads DSGVTQTPKHLITATGQRVTLRCSPRSGDLSVYWYQQSLDQGLQFLIQYYNGEERAKGNILERFSAQQFPDLHSELNLSSLELGDSALYFCASSAHGGIYEQYFGPGTRLTVT.

The CDR3 sequence is CASSYTKYGYTF. Written as DNA, the CDR3 is TGTGCCAGCAGTTATACCAAGTATGGCTACACCTTC. The chain carries TRBV25-1 and TRBJ1-2; D remains ambiguous. Trimming took 5 bases from V and 5 from J, leaving 9 bases between them. CDR3 length: 12 residues. Germline-derived CDR1 and CDR2 are MGHDK and SYGVNS.

The gene calls are TRBV9 and TRBJ1-1; D not resolved. CDR3 length: 14 residues. Germline V CDR1 and CDR2: SGDLS, YYNGEE. The ends were cut back, 0 bases at V and 11 bases at J, with 17 bases in the middle. The CDR3, as DNA: TGTGCCAGCAGCGTAGACGGGAGAGCCCGAGGTGCTTTCTTT. Encoded protein: CASSVDGRARGAFF.

This rearrangement joins TRBV6-1 to TRBJ1-4; D ambiguous. With 2 bases removed from V and 0 bases from J, the gap between germline ends came to 7 bases. CDR3 length equals 15 residues. Germline V CDR1 and CDR2: MNHNS, SASEGT. The CDR3 protein is CASSETRTTNEKLFF. The DNA of the CDR3 is TGTGCCAGCAGTGAAACCAGAACAACTAATGAAAAACTGTTTTTT.

Here the CDR3 reads CASGGAGWFNEQFF. Here the CDR3 DNA reads TGTGCCAGCGGGGGTGCAGGGTGGTTCAATGAGCAGTTCTTC. The V call is TRBV11-2, the J call TRBJ2-1; D may be TRBD1 or TRBD2 (5 bases each). Between the trimmed V and J ends, which lost 8 bases and 6 bases, there was a span of 17 bases. The CDR3 extends over 14 amino acids. The germline V gene encodes CDR1 SGHAT and CDR2 FQNNGV. Combining the CDR3 with reference TRBV11-2 and TRBJ2-1 gives the whole variable domain EAGVAQSPRYKIIEKRQSVAFWCNPISGHATLYWYQQILGQGPKLLIQFQNNGVVDDSQLPKDRFSAERLKGVDSTLKIQPAKLEDSAVYLCASGGAGWFNEQFFGPGTRLTVL.

A note on this clone: The sample holds other DNA sequences that translate to the same CDR3. The rearrangement links TRBV29-1 to TRBJ2-7; 11 bases fit TRBD1. The V gene end was trimmed by 6 bases and the J gene end by 2 bases; junction bases not matched to a gene: 3. CDR1 is SQVTM, CDR2 ANQGSEA, per germline. This CDR3 region has 13 residues. CDR3 coding DNA: TGCAGCGTACCGGGACAGGGGGCCTACGAGCAGTACTTC. Amino acids: CSVPGQGAYEQYF.

The rearrangement joins TRBV4-1 to TRBJ2-7; TRBD1 agrees at 7 bases. The germline V gene encodes CDR1 MGHRA and CDR2 YSYEKL. This CDR3 comprises 12 residues. The junction had 4 bases not matched to a gene; V was cut back by 8 bases and J by 3 bases. CDR3 nucleotides: TGCGCCAGCTCAGGGGACAGCTACGAGCAGTACTTC. This encodes CASSGDSYEQYF.

This clone has a handful of counts. Other DNA sequences of this sample code for an identical CDR3. The chain combines TRBV7-9 with TRBJ2-7, with D unresolved. The V end was cut by 2 bases, the J end by 0 bases, with 2 bases between. The CDR3 covers 12 residues. CDR1 is SEHNR, CDR2 FQNEAQ, per germline (reference sequence). The CDR3 loop reads CASSLTSYEQYF. The CDR3 region has the DNA TGTGCCAGCAGCTTAACCTCCTACGAGCAGTACTTC.

The CDR3: CASRQEAGIPYEQYF. The CDR3 DNA is TGTGCCAGCAGACAAGAAGCGGGAATCCCCTACGAGCAGTACTTC. V is TRBV7-6 and J is TRBJ2-7; 7 bases map to TRBD2. Per germline, CDR1 SGHVS and CDR2 FNYEAQ. The length of the CDR3 is 15 residues. V shed 6 bases, J shed 2 bases, and the junction held 10 bases outside the gene matches.

The chain has TRBV7-9 and TRBJ2-7; TRBD1 matches at 9 bases. The V and J ends lost 6 bases and 5 bases, in that order; junction bases with no gene match: 8. This CDR3 has 14 residues. Germline CDR1 SEHNR, CDR2 FQNEAQ (reference sequence). In nucleotides, the CDR3 is TGTGCCAGCAGTCCGGGACAGGGATTCAACGAGCAGTACTTC. Translation: CASSPGQGFNEQYF.

This chain uses TRBV7-2 with TRBJ2-7; 8 bases line up with TRBD1. The J segment lost 3 bases and the V segment lost 5 bases, leaving 9 bases of the junction unmatched. The CDR3 is 15 amino acids. CDR1 and CDR2 (germline): SGHTA, FQGNSA. The chain's CDR3 is CASSTDRVRDYEQYF. The CDR3 DNA is TGTGCCAGCAGCACGGACAGGGTTAGGGACTACGAGCAGTACTTC.

The chain couples TRBV2 to TRBJ2-3; 12 nucleotides align to TRBD1. Losses at the gene ends were 6 bases for V and 4 bases for J; bases not matched to a gene: 8. Germline CDR1 is SNHLY and CDR2 is FYNNEI. The CDR3 is 16 residues long. The CDR3 is CASSRNRDRGPDTQYF. Written as DNA, the CDR3 is TGTGCCAGCAGCCGTAACCGGGACAGGGGGCCAGATACGCAGTATTTT.

The chain joins TRBV27 to TRBJ2-5; D is possibly TRBD1 (5 bases). Trimming cost V 4 bases and J 5 bases, with 11 bases left between them. The germline V gene has CDR1 MNHEY and CDR2 SMNVEV (reference sequence). This CDR3 region has 13 residues. The CDR3 loop is CASSSPGWETQYF. Written as DNA, the CDR3 is TGTGCCAGCAGTTCCCCAGGGTGGGAGACCCAGTACTTC.

This sequence joins TRBV5-4 and TRBJ2-3, with no clear D. V was trimmed by 0 bases and J by 0 bases, leaving 5 bases between them. Per the germline V gene, CDR1 is SGHNT and CDR2 is YYREEE (reference sequence). The CDR3 has 14 residues. The CDR3 is CASSLGESTDTQYF. In nucleotides, the CDR3 is TGTGCCAGCAGCTTGGGGGAAAGCACAGATACGCAGTATTTT.

The V and J genes are TRBV29-1 and TRBJ1-1; weak D call: TRBD1 (6 bases). With 6 bases removed from V and 8 bases from J, the gap between germline ends came to 22 bases. CDR1 SQVTM and CDR2 ANQGSEA come from the germline V gene. This CDR3 has 14 residues. CDR3 sequence: CSVRQAPDLLEAFF. CDR3 bases: TGCAGCGTCCGACAGGCCCCGGATTTATTAGAAGCTTTCTTT.

The chain has TRBV10-3 and TRBJ2-1; the D is unclear. The CDR3 runs to 15 residues. The V and J ends lost 10 bases and 0 bases respectively, with 16 bases between them. Germline CDR1 reads ENHRY; CDR2 reads SYGVKD. The CDR3 spells CASLGGIGSYNEQFF. CDR3 in DNA: TGTGCCAGTCTTGGTGGGATTGGCTCCTACAATGAGCAGTTCTTC.

The J gene is TRBJ2-4, the V gene TRBV28; D is uncertain. In germline, CDR1 is MDHEN, CDR2 SYDVKM. V shed 2 bases and J shed 13 bases, with 12 bases lying between them. The length of the CDR3 is 12 residues. The CDR3, as DNA: TGTGCCAGCAGTTTAGTCAGGTGGGGACAGTACTTC. This gives the protein CASSLVRWGQYF.

CDR3 sequence: CASSHAGITNEKLFF. The CDR3 DNA sequence: TGCGCCAGCAGCCACGCAGGGATAACTAATGAAAAACTGTTTTTT. This chain uses TRBV4-1 with TRBJ1-4, with D perhaps TRBD1 (5 bases). CDR1 MGHRA and CDR2 YSYEKL come from the germline V gene. V was trimmed by 3 bases and J by 1 base, leaving 9 bases between them. This CDR3 has 15 amino acids.

The chain combines TRBV6-5 with TRBJ1-1; D is perhaps TRBD1 (6 bases). CDR3 length: 11 amino acids. Germline CDR1 and CDR2: MNHEY and SVGAGI. V lost 8 bases and J 5 bases, leaving 9 bases between the germline ends. CDR3 in amino acids: CASLRGTEAFF. In nucleotides, the CDR3 is TGTGCCAGCCTGAGGGGGACTGAAGCTTTCTTT.

The chain carries TRBV7-9 and TRBJ2-3; possibly TRBD2 for D (6 bases). Germline CDR1 reads SEHNR; CDR2 reads FQNEAQ (reference sequence). Trimming cost V 7 bases and J 0 bases, with 23 bases left between them. CDR3 length: 18 amino acids. The CDR3 is CASTSWGEPKSSTDTQYF. DNA for the CDR3: TGTGCCAGCACCTCGTGGGGGGAACCAAAATCTAGCACAGATACGCAGTATTTT.

The V call is TRBV15, the J call TRBJ2-1; TRBD2 aligns across 10 bases. The CDR3 length is 16 residues. Germline loops: CDR1 LNHNV, CDR2 YYDKDF (reference sequence). Germline trimming cut 1 base from V and 6 bases from J; bases unmatched to any gene: 6. The DNA for the CDR3 is TGTGCCACCAGCAGAGCCACTAGCGGGAACGGCAATGAGCAGTTCTTC. Protein: CATSRATSGNGNEQFF. The entire variable domain, with the rest obtained from reference TRBV15 and TRBJ2-1, is as follows: DAMVIQNPRYQVTQFGKPVTLSCSQTLNHNVMYWYQQKSSQAPKLLFHYYDKDFNNEADTPDNFQSRRPNTSFCFLDIRSPGLGDTAMYLCATSRATSGNGNEQFFGPGTRLTVL.

The gene calls are TRBV9 and TRBJ2-5, with TRBD2 identical over 14 bases. The ends lost 4 bases at V and 2 bases at J; junction bases unmatched: 7. There are 17 residues in the CDR3. Germline assignment: CDR1 SGDLS and CDR2 YYNGEE. CDR3 protein: CASSLGTSGSIQETQYF. The CDR3 DNA sequence: TGTGCCAGCAGCCTCGGGACTAGCGGGAGTATTCAAGAGACCCAGTACTTC.

CDR3 loop: CASEGVSYEQYF. CDR3 DNA sequence: TGTGCCAGCGAGGGAGTTAGCTACGAGCAGTACTTC. The V gene is TRBV5-5, the J gene TRBJ2-7, with TRBD2 as a possible D gene (5 bases). V was pared by 7 bases and J by 3 bases, with 11 bases between. This CDR3 comprises 12 residues. Germline loops: CDR1 SGHKS, CDR2 YYEKEE (reference sequence).

This clone appeared once. The sample holds other DNA sequences that translate to the same CDR3. The rearrangement links TRBV28 to TRBJ2-7; D is possibly TRBD1 (6 bases). The germline V gene has CDR1 MDHEN and CDR2 SYDVKM. The CDR3 contains 14 residues. V gave up 3 bases and J gave up 0 bases, with 9 bases separating them. CDR3 residues: CASSFGQFSYEQYF. In DNA form, the CDR3 reads TGTGCCAGCAGTTTCGGACAGTTCTCCTACGAGCAGTACTTC.

This chain joins TRBV6-1 and TRBJ1-2; D is perhaps TRBD1 (6 bases). The CDR3 consists of 14 residues. Germline lookup yields CDR1 MNHNS and CDR2 SASEGT. V was clipped by 10 bases and J by 6 bases, with 21 bases between them. CDR3 nucleotide sequence: TGTGCCATCCGCCCCTCCGACAGGCGGGATGGCTACACCTTC. Amino acid sequence: CAIRPSDRRDGYTF.